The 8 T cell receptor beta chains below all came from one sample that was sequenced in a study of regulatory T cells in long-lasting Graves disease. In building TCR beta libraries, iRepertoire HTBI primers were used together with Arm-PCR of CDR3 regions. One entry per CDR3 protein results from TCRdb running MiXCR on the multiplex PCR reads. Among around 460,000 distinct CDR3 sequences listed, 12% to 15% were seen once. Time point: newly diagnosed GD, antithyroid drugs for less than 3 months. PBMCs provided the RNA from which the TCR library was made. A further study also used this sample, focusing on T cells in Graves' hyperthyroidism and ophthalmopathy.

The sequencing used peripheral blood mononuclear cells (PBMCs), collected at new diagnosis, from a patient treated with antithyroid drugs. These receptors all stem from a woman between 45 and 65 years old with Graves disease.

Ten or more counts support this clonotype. The CDR3 DNA sequence: TGCAGTGCTAGATCCCCGGGAGGGCCCGGAATTGAGCAGTTCTTC. It specifies CSARSPGGPGIEQFF. This chain joins TRBV20-1 and TRBJ2-1; TRBD2 matches at 8 bases. V lost 2 bases, J lost 9 bases, and 12 bases stayed unmatched. Looked up from germline, CDR1 is DFQATT and CDR2 is SNEGSKA (reference sequence). This CDR3 is built from 15 residues.

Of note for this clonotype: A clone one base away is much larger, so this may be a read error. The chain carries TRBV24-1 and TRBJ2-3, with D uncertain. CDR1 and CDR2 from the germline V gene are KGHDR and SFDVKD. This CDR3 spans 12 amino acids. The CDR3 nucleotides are TGTGCCACCAGTGATTCGGACGATCAGCAGTGTTTT. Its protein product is CATSDSDDQQCF.

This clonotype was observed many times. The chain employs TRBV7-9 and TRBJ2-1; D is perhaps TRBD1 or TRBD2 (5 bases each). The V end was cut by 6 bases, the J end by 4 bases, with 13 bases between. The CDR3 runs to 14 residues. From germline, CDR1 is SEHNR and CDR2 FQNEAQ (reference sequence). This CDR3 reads CASRGTTRYNEQFF. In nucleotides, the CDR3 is TGTGCCAGCAGGGGGACCACTAGATACAATGAGCAGTTCTTC.

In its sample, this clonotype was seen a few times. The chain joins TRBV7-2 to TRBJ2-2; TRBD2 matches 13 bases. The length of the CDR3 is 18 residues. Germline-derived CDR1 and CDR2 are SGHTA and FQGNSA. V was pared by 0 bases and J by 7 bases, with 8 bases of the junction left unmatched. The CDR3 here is CASSLARLAGGLYGELFF. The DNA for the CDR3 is TGTGCCAGCAGCTTAGCCCGACTAGCGGGAGGACTTTACGGGGAGCTGTTTTTT.

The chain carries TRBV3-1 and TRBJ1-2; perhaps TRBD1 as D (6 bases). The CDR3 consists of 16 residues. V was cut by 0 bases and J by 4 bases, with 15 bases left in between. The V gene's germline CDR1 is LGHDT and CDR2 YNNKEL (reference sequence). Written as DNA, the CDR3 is TGTGCCAGCAGCCAAGAATCAGGGGCCGACGGCTATGGCTACACCTTC. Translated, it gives CASSQESGADGYGYTF. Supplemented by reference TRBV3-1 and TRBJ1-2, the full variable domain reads DTAVSQTPKYLVTQMGNDKSIKCEQNLGHDTMYWYKQDSKKFLKIMFSYNNKELIINETVPNRFSPKSPDKAHLNLHINSLELGDSAVYFCASSQESGADGYGYTFGSGTRLTVV.

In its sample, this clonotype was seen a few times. CDR3 nucleotide sequence: TGTGCCAGCAGCTTAGTTGTGGCGGATTTGGTTTCCTACGAGCAGTACTTC. Translation gives CASSLVVADLVSYEQYF. The genes are TRBV7-9 and TRBJ2-7; D unresolved. Trimming removed 1 base from V and 1 base from J, with 17 bases in between. From germline, CDR1 is SEHNR and CDR2 FQNEAQ (reference sequence). The CDR3 sequence is 17 residues long. Together with reference TRBV7-9 and TRBJ2-7, the CDR3 gives the full variable domain: DTGVSQNPRHKITKRGQNVTFRCDPISEHNRLYWYRQTLGQGPEFLTYFQNEAQLEKSRLLSDRFSAERPKGSFSTLEIQRTEQGDSAMYLCASSLVVADLVSYEQYFGPGTRLTVT.

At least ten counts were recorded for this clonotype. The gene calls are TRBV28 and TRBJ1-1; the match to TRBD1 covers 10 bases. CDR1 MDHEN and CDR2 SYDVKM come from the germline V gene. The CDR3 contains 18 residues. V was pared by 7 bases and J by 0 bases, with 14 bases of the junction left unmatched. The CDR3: CASTTSGTGASVNTEAFF. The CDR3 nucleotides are TGTGCCAGCACAACTTCCGGGACAGGGGCATCGGTGAACACTGAAGCTTTCTTT.

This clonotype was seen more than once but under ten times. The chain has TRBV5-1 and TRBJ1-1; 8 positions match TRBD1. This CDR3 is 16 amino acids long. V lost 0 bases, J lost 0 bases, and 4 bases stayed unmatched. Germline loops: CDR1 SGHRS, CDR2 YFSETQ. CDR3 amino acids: CASSLAGRGLNTEAFF. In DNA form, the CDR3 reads TGCGCCAGCAGCTTGGCGGGCAGGGGGCTGAACACTGAAGCTTTCTTT.